This paragraph covers one TCR beta chain sequence. Its antigen is not known. There were TCR beta CDR3 regions amplified from RNA transcripts. A set of HTBI primers served as the primers for a first-round RT-PCR of the TCR CDR3. MiXCR was run by TCRdb on the multiplex PCR reads, yielding one entry per CDR3 protein. The sample has about 180,000 distinct CDR3 sequences, about a sixth seen once; the top ten hold 25% to 35%. The germline V gene encodes CDR1 SGHRS and CDR2 YFSETQ. The CDR3 covers 15 residues. The junction had 8 bases not matched to a gene; V was cut back by 3 bases and J by 3 bases. The data originate from a study of T cells in Graves' hyperthyroidism and ophthalmopathy. Findings of the study overall: Median prediction lead before ophthalmopathy onset was six to eight months with the model.

The sample taken for sequencing was blood. The chain uses TRBV5-1 and TRBJ1-1; 7 nucleotides align to TRBD1. The sequence came from a woman aged 45-65 years with Graves' hyperthyroidism. CDR3 nucleotides: TGCGCCAGCAGCTGGGACAGCCCCGGGGACACTGAAGCTTTCTTT. This sequence encodes CASSWDSPGDTEAFF.